The clone carrying this T cell receptor (beta chain) is termed medium-sized (0.01 to 0.1%). The entry originates in a study of OX40 agonist ivuxolimab in advanced cancers. V was pared by 5 bases and J by 0 bases, with 6 bases of the junction left unmatched. Germline CDR1 MNHEY, CDR2 SVGAGI. The CDR3 covers 15 residues. This table comes from immunoSEQ multiplex PCR, and its TCRdb copy is limited to in-frame clones, with some not included. Of about 36,000 clones in the sample, over 75% are singletons; the top ten hold 21%. Specimen: CD4+ or CD8+ T cells sorted from blood, collected in a trial of the OX40 agonist ivuxolimab. The sequence came from an adult with an advanced solid tumor such as melanoma, head and neck, liver or kidney cancer. This chain connects TRBV6-5 to TRBJ1-1, with 7 bases lining up with TRBD1. In nucleotides, the CDR3 is TGTGCCAGCAGTGCCGGGACAGAAATGAACACTGAAGCTTTCTTT. Protein product: CASSAGTEMNTEAFF.